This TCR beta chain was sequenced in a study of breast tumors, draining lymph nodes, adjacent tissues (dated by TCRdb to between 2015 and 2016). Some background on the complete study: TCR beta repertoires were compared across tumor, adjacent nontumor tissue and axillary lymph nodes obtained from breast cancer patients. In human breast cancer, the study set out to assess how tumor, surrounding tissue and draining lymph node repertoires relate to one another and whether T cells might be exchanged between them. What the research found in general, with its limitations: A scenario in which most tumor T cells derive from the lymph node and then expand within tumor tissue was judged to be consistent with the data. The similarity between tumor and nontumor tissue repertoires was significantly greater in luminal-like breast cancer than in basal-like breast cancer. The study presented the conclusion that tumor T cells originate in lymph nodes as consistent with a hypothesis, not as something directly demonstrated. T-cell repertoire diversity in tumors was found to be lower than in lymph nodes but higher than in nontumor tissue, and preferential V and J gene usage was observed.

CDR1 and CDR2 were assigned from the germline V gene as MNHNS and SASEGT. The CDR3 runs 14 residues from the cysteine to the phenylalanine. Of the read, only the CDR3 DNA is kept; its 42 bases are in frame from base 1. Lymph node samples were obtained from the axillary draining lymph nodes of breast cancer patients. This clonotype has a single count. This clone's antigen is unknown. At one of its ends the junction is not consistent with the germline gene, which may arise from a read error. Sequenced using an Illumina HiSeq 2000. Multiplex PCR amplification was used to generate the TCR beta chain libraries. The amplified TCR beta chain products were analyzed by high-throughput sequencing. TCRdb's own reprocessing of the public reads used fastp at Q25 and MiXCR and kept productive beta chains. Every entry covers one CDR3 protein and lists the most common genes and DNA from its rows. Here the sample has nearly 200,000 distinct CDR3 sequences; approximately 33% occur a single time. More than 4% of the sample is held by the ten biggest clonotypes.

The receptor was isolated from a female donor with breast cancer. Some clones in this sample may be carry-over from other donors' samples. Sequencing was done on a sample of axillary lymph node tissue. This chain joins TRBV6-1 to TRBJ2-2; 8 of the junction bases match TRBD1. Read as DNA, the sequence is TGTGCCGGCAGTCCGACAGGGGTTCCCGGGGAGCTGTTTTTT. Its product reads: CAGSPTGVPGELFF.